This paragraph reports one T cell receptor (beta chain). The data stem from a study of T cell responses to AZD1222 COVID-19 vaccine. Trimming stripped 2 bases from V and 8 bases from J, with 12 bases between. The CDR3 runs 12 residues. Germline V gene sequence: CDR1 GTSNPN, CDR2 SVGIG (reference sequence). Sequenced by immunoSEQ multiplex PCR; TCRdb stores in-frame clones only, minus some. The sample includes 150,000 to 200,000 clones, roughly 92% seen only once; the top ten take approximately 0.58%. The TCR was taken from an adult in good health. The sequenced sample was peripheral blood, obtained on day 0 of AZD1222 vaccination. V usage is TRBV30 and J usage is TRBJ1-2; D unclear. In DNA form, the CDR3 reads TGTGCCTGGAGTCGGGAGTCTAACGGCTACACCTTC. This sequence encodes CAWSRESNGYTF.